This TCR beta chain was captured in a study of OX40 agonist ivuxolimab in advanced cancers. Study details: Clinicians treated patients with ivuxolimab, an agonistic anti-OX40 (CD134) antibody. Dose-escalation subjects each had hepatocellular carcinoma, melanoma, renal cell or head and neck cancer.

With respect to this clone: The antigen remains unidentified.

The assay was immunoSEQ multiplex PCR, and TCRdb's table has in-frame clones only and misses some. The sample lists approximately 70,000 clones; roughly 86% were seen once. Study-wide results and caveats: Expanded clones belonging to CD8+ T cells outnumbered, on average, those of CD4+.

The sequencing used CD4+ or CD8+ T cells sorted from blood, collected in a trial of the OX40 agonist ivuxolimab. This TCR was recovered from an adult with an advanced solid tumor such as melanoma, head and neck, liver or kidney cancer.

CDR3 nucleotides: TGTGCCAGCAGCGTGGACAAAAATGGGTTAACCTACAATGAGCAGTTCTTC. This encodes CASSVDKNGLTYNEQFF. The gene calls are TRBV5-4 and TRBJ2-1, with D perhaps TRBD1 (5 bases). V lost 4 bases and J lost 2, with 19 bases in between. This CDR3 is built from 17 residues. Germline V gene lookup returns CDR1 SGHNT and CDR2 YYREEE (reference sequence).